This record looks at one T cell receptor (beta chain) sequence and its context. V was trimmed by 1 base and J by 0 bases, leaving 19 bases between them. The CDR3 totals 20 residues. The V gene's germline CDR1 is LGHNA and CDR2 YNFKEQ. The data originate from a study of cytomegalovirus exposure and HLA in healthy donors. With 60 Vbeta and 13 Jbeta primers, the PCR was carried out. Only in-frame clones appear in the TCRdb table, and some are missing; sequencing was by immunoSEQ multiplex PCR. The sample contains about 120,000 clones, 55% to 65% of which appear only once. The chain carries TRBV4-2 and TRBJ2-6; D might be TRBD1 (5 bases). Sequencing was performed on PBMCs. This receptor was obtained from a woman aged 35 to 49 in good health and CMV-seropositive. The CDR3 here is CASSQGGRGRLPSGANVLTF. CDR3 nucleotide sequence: TGTGCCAGCAGCCAAGGAGGTAGGGGCAGACTCCCCTCTGGGGCCAACGTCCTGACTTTC.